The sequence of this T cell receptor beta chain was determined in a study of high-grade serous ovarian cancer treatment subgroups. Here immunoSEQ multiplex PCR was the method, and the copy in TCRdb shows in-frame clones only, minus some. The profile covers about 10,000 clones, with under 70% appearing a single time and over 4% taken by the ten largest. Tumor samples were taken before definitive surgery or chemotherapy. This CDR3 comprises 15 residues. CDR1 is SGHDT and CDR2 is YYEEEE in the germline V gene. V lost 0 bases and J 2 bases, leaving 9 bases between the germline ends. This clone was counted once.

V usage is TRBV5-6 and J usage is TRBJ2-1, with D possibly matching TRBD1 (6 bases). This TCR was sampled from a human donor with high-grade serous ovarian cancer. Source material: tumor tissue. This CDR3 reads CASSLGQVTYNEQFF. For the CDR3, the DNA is TGTGCCAGCAGCTTGGGACAGGTCACCTACAATGAGCAGTTCTTC.